The 13 T cell receptor beta chains in this list originate from one sample, sequenced in a study of spatial heterogeneity in lung cancer. This sample's time point: blood at routine non-recurrence follow-up after resection. In each case, whole RNA from tumor, nontumor lung or frozen PBMC was sequenced unsorted. Each CDR3 protein is one row after TCRdb ran MiXCR on the 5' RACE reads. The data show around 120,000 distinct CDR3 sequences, about 12% seen once. The sequenced sample was PBMCs, obtained at follow-up. These receptors all stem from a male donor with early-stage non-small cell lung cancer.

This clonotype appeared many times. The chain has TRBV10-1 and TRBJ1-2; D possibly corresponds to TRBD1 (6 bases). V dropped 2 bases and J dropped 2 bases, with 6 bases sitting between them. Per the germline V gene, CDR1 is WNHNN and CDR2 is SYGVQD (reference sequence). The CDR3 is 13 residues long. CDR3 in amino acids: CASSEGQNYGYTF. Here the CDR3 DNA reads TGCGCCAGCAGTGAGGGACAGAACTATGGCTACACCTTC.

This clonotype came up a few times. The V call is TRBV12-3 or TRBV12-4, the J call TRBJ2-5; D gene uncertain. Deletions cut 3 bases from V and 5 bases from J, with 13 bases between. There are 14 residues in the CDR3. In DNA form, the CDR3 reads TGTGCCAGCAGTTTGGCTGGAGAACGGGAGACCCAGTACTTC. It is translated as CASSLAGERETQYF.

In its sample, this clonotype was seen many times. V is TRBV6-5 and J is TRBJ2-5, with TRBD1 matching over 9 bases. CDR3 length equals 16 residues. The V gene end was trimmed by 5 bases and the J gene end by 5 bases; junction bases not matched to a gene: 12. Germline CDR1 is MNHEY and CDR2 is SVGAGI. For the CDR3, the DNA is TGTGCCAGCAGTAAAAACCGGGACAGGGTCCCCGAGACCCAGTACTTC. Its protein is CASSKNRDRVPETQYF.

In its sample, this clonotype was seen many times. This chain links TRBV6-2 or TRBV6-3 with TRBJ2-5; 8 bases are a match to TRBD1. Germline V gives CDR1 MNHEY, CDR2 SVGEGT. V was pared by 6 bases and J by 5 bases, with 5 bases of the junction left unmatched. This CDR3 is built from 13 residues. The CDR3 spells CASRDRVAETQYF. For the CDR3, the DNA is TGTGCCAGCAGGGACAGGGTGGCGGAGACCCAGTACTTC.

This clonotype was seen ten or more times. The junction shows a germline mismatch at one end, possibly a read error. J is TRBJ2-3 and V is TRBV7-7; D remains unclear. Germline V gene lookup returns CDR1 SSHAT and CDR2 FNYEAQ (reference sequence). The CDR3 has 14 amino acids. CDR3: CASSLAGVVDTQYF. In nucleotides, the CDR3 is TGTGCTAGCAGCTTAGCTGGGGTAGTAGATACGCAGTATTTT.

The chain employs TRBV24-1 and TRBJ2-5, with TRBD1 matching over 8 bases. V was pared by 7 bases and J by 5 bases, with 5 bases of the junction left unmatched. Per germline, CDR1 KGHDR and CDR2 SFDVKD. The CDR3 is made up of 13 amino acids. CDR3 in amino acids: CATSDDRGETQYF. The CDR3 coding sequence is TGTGCCACCAGCGATGACAGGGGTGAGACCCAGTACTTC.

This clonotype was recorded a few times. V usage is TRBV28 and J usage is TRBJ2-1; D remains unclear. CDR1 and CDR2 (germline): MDHEN, SYDVKM. Trimming pared 3 bases from V and 0 bases from J, leaving 12 bases between. The CDR3 has 16 residues. CDR3 coding DNA: TGTGCCAGCAGTTTGCAGAGCATTTTCTCCTACAATGAGCAGTTCTTC. Protein product: CASSLQSIFSYNEQFF.

This clonotype was recorded many times. The gene calls are TRBV28 and TRBJ2-1; no reliable D call. V was clipped by 3 bases and J by 9 bases, with 9 bases between them. This CDR3 is built from 12 residues. From germline, CDR1 is MDHEN and CDR2 SYDVKM. In DNA form, the CDR3 reads TGTGCCAGCAGTTTCAGTCTTCGTGAGCAGTTCTTC. Its translation is CASSFSLREQFF.

This clonotype has more than one count but fewer than ten. The CDR3 sequence is CASRTGTGGESDTQYF. The CDR3 nucleotides read TGTGCCAGCAGGACTGGGACAGGGGGCGAGTCAGATACGCAGTATTTT. The genes are TRBV12-3 or TRBV12-4 and TRBJ2-3; 12 nucleotides line up with TRBD1. The V and J ends lost 6 bases and 4 bases, in that order; junction bases with no gene match: 8. This CDR3 has 16 residues.

The chain uses TRBV28 and TRBJ2-1; 10 bases agree with TRBD2. CDR3 size: 14 residues. V trimming: 11 bases; J trimming: 6 bases; junction bases outside the gene matches: 10. Germline-derived CDR1 and CDR2 are MDHEN and SYDVKM. The CDR3 protein is CAGRGTSVPNEQFF. The DNA for the CDR3 is TGTGCCGGACGTGGGACTAGCGTCCCCAATGAGCAGTTCTTC.

V gene TRBV5-1 combines with J gene TRBJ2-5; D is unresolved. CDR1 and CDR2 (germline): SGHRS, YFSETQ. With 2 bases removed from V and 7 bases from J, the gap between germline ends came to 21 bases. The CDR3 contains 16 residues. The CDR3 sequence is CASSFTRTEPRVTQYF. CDR3 nucleotide sequence: TGCGCCAGCAGCTTTACACGTACGGAACCAAGAGTGACCCAGTACTTC.

The chain is built from TRBV3-1 and TRBJ1-2; D remains unclear. Germline V lookup: CDR1 LGHDT, CDR2 YNNKEL (reference sequence). Trimming took off 3 bases at V and 3 bases at J, with 14 bases between the two ends. The CDR3 is 15 amino acids. In nucleotides, the CDR3 is TGTGCCAGCAGCCAGAAGGCAGGAACGGACTATGGCTACACCTTC. It translates to CASSQKAGTDYGYTF.

This clonotype was counted between two and nine times. V usage is TRBV4-2 and J usage is TRBJ2-3; D is ambiguous. In germline, CDR1 is LGHNA, CDR2 YNFKEQ. The germline V and J ends were trimmed by 1 base and 2 bases, with 13 bases remaining between them. The CDR3 spans 16 residues. The CDR3 loop is CASSQALPWNTDTQYF. CDR3 bases: TGTGCCAGCAGCCAAGCCCTACCTTGGAACACAGATACGCAGTATTTT.